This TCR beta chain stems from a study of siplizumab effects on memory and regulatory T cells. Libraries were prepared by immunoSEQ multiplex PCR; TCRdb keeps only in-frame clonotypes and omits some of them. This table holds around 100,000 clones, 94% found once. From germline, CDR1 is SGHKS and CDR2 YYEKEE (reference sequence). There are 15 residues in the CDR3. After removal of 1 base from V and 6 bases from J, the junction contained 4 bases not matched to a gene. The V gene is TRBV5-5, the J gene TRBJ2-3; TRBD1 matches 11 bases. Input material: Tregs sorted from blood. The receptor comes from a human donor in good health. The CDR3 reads CASSLRGTGGDTQYF. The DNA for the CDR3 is TGTGCCAGCAGCTTGAGGGGGACAGGGGGTGATACGCAGTATTTT.